This entry concerns a single T cell receptor beta chain. Its cognate antigen is unknown. The PCR was carried out with 60 Vbeta primers and 13 Jbeta primers. Assay: immunoSEQ multiplex PCR; the TCRdb copy retains only in-frame clones and omits some. The sample lists roughly 190,000 clones, roughly 90% occurring once. The V segment lost 5 bases and the J segment 4 bases; nucleotides outside the gene matches: 17. The CDR3 is made up of 18 amino acids. Germline V gene lookup returns CDR1 PRHDT and CDR2 FYEKMQ (reference sequence). The entry originates in a study of cytomegalovirus exposure and HLA in healthy donors. The study, taken as a whole, reports: Analyses of presence/absence relied on an assumption of roughly uniform sequencing depth across donors. Three chains linked to CMV were shown in vitro to be specific for CMV antigens.

The sequencing input was PBMCs. This TCR was recovered from a boy aged 2 to 9 in good health and CMV-seronegative. The chain carries TRBV13 and TRBJ1-1, with 9 bases matching TRBD1. The chain's CDR3 is CASSTLGTGTQGGTEAFF. In DNA form, the CDR3 reads TGTGCCAGCAGCACTCTCGGGACAGGGACCCAGGGGGGCACTGAAGCTTTCTTT. The variable domain in full, with the rest retrieved from reference TRBV13 and TRBJ1-1, is AAGVIQSPRHLIKEKRETATLKCYPIPRHDTVYWYQQGPGQDPQFLISFYEKMQSDKGSIPDRFSAQQFSDYHSELNMSSLELGDSALYFCASSTLGTGTQGGTEAFFGQGTRLTVV.